The 14 T cell receptor beta chains presented below share a single source sample, sequenced in a study of blood T cell repertoires in COVID-19. The protocol was immunoSEQ multiplex PCR, while the TCRdb copy is restricted to in-frame clones and leaves out a portion. The sample lists approximately 150,000 clones, around nine tenths seen once, with under 9% in the top ten. The specimen was peripheral blood. The source is a woman aged 50 to 60 with active or convalescent COVID-19.

This chain connects TRBV10-3 to TRBJ2-7, with 9 positions matching TRBD2. Germline V gives CDR1 ENHRY, CDR2 SYGVKD. Trimming cost V 11 bases and J 4 bases; bases outside gene matches: 9. CDR3 length: 13 residues. CDR3 sequence (DNA): TGTGCCGCCGGGGCGGGAGGGCCTTACGAGCAGTACTTC. Its protein is CAAGAGGPYEQYF.

The V and J genes are TRBV19 and TRBJ1-1; unclear D gene. The germline CDR1 and CDR2 sequences are LNHDA and SQIVND (reference sequence). Trimming took off 5 bases at V and 1 base at J, with 11 bases between the two ends. The CDR3 sequence is 14 residues long. CDR3 region: CASSPSGRNTEAFF. The CDR3 nucleotides are TGTGCCAGTAGTCCTTCTGGGAGGAACACTGAAGCTTTCTTT. Full variable domain (rest looked up from reference TRBV19 and TRBJ1-1): DGGITQSPKYLFRKEGQNVTLSCEQNLNHDAMYWYRQDPGQGLRLIYYSQIVNDFQKGDIAEGYSVSREKKESFPLTVTSAQKNPTAFYLCASSPSGRNTEAFFGQGTRLTVV.

The J gene is TRBJ1-6, the V gene TRBV6-9; D remains unclear. The CDR3 runs to 16 residues. Per germline, CDR1 MNHGY and CDR2 SVAAGI. The V and J ends lost 10 bases and 6 bases respectively, with 22 bases between them. The CDR3: CATKSGRPRINSPLHF. DNA of the CDR3: TGTGCCACCAAAAGTGGCAGGCCCAGGATTAATTCACCCCTCCACTTT.

The chain uses TRBV2 and TRBJ1-6, with unresolved D. The CDR3 runs to 16 residues. The germline gives CDR1 SNHLY, CDR2 FYNNEI. V lost 7 bases and J 7 bases, leaving 20 bases between the germline ends. The CDR3 reads CASTKSLNVINSPLHF. The CDR3 nucleotides are TGTGCCAGCACAAAATCCCTAAATGTAATAAATTCACCCCTCCACTTT.

CDR3 sequence reads: CASSEQKGQEDSPLHF. CDR3 nucleotide sequence: TGTGCCAGCAGTGAACAAAAGGGACAGGAGGATTCACCCCTCCACTTT. This chain links TRBV2 with TRBJ1-6; 8 bases are shared with TRBD1. V shed 2 bases and J 8 bases; nucleotides not matched to a gene: 8. The CDR3 has 16 residues. Germline V gene data show CDR1 as SNHLY and CDR2 as FYNNEI. The full variable domain, rest sourced from reference TRBV2 and TRBJ1-6, is EPEVTQTPSHQVTQMGQEVILRCVPISNHLYFYWYRQILGQKVEFLVSFYNNEISEKSEIFDDQFSVERPDGSNFTLKIRSTKLEDSAMYFCASSEQKGQEDSPLHFGNGTRLTVT.

This rearrangement joins TRBV4-1 to TRBJ1-3, with 8 bases matching TRBD1. Germline assignment: CDR1 MGHRA and CDR2 YSYEKL. This CDR3 contains 17 residues. The junction had 5 bases not matched to a gene; V was cut back by 1 base and J by 0 bases. CDR3 loop: CASSQGLTGGSGNTIYF. The CDR3 DNA is TGCGCCAGCAGCCAAGGCCTTACAGGGGGCTCTGGAAACACCATATATTTT.

The CDR3, as DNA: TGTGCCAGCAGTTTAACGGTCCAGGGGGCCTACTATGGCTACACCTTC. The encoded protein is CASSLTVQGAYYGYTF. This chain joins TRBV28 and TRBJ1-2, with TRBD1 identical over 8 bases. From germline, CDR1 is MDHEN and CDR2 SYDVKM. V lost 2 bases and J lost 3; bases outside the gene matches: 8. CDR3 length: 16 residues.

The gene calls are TRBV19 and TRBJ1-4, with TRBD1 matching 7 bases. The length of the CDR3 is 13 residues. Germline CDR1 reads LNHDA; CDR2 reads SQIVND (reference sequence). J gave up 7 bases and V 5 bases, and 4 bases lay outside the gene matches. CDR3 sequence reads: CASSVTGIEKLFF. The CDR3 DNA sequence: TGTGCCAGTAGTGTGACAGGGATTGAAAAACTGTTTTTT.

The chain has TRBV6-2 or TRBV6-3 and TRBJ2-1; 7 bases are a match to TRBD1. The V segment lost 2 bases and the J segment 0 bases; nucleotides outside the gene matches: 7. The CDR3 is 17 residues long. From germline, CDR1 is MNHEY and CDR2 SVGEGT. This chain's CDR3 is CASSYTYGQVSYNEQFF. In DNA, the CDR3 is TGTGCCAGCAGTTACACTTACGGACAGGTCTCCTACAATGAGCAGTTCTTC.

V gene TRBV18 combines with J gene TRBJ1-3, with TRBD1 as a possible D gene (6 bases). The CDR3 sequence is 16 residues long. Germline V gives CDR1 KGHSH, CDR2 LQKENI. V shed 5 bases and J shed 0 bases, with 14 bases lying between them. The CDR3 DNA follows: TGTGCCAGCTCATCAGGACAGTCATTCTCTGGAAACACCATATATTTT. This encodes CASSSGQSFSGNTIYF.

V usage is TRBV9 and J usage is TRBJ2-2, with a tentative D call TRBD2 (5 bases). V was shortened by 0 bases and J by 3 bases, with 15 bases between the two germline ends. The CDR3 runs 17 residues. Germline CDR1 SGDLS, CDR2 YYNGEE. The CDR3 DNA reads as TGTGCCAGCAGCGTAGGGGATCTAGCAATGGACACCGGGGAGCTGTTTTTT. This sequence encodes CASSVGDLAMDTGELFF. Looking up the rest from reference TRBV9 and TRBJ2-2 gives the full variable domain: DSGVTQTPKHLITATGQRVTLRCSPRSGDLSVYWYQQSLDQGLQFLIQYYNGEERAKGNILERFSAQQFPDLHSELNLSSLELGDSALYFCASSVGDLAMDTGELFFGEGSRLTVL.

The V and J genes are TRBV4-2 and TRBJ2-5, with 8 bases matching TRBD1. With 3 bases clipped from V and 1 base from J, the junction kept 4 bases outside the gene matches. The CDR3 spans 15 residues. CDR1 is LGHNA, CDR2 YNFKEQ, per germline. CDR3 in amino acids: CASSQDGTGQETQYF. CDR3 in DNA: TGTGCCAGCAGCCAGGACGGGACAGGCCAAGAGACCCAGTACTTC.

The chain uses TRBV27 and TRBJ2-7, with 10 bases aligning to TRBD1. The germline V gene encodes CDR1 MNHEY and CDR2 SMNVEV (reference sequence). Trimming removed 5 bases from V and 5 bases from J; junction bases left unmatched: 12. The CDR3 extends over 16 amino acids. The CDR3 nucleotides are TGTGCCAGCAGTGCAACCAGGGACAGGGGCTGGAACGAGCAGTACTTC. Translating gives CASSATRDRGWNEQYF.

J is TRBJ2-7 and V is TRBV19, with 7 bases aligning to TRBD2. The V gene's germline CDR1 is LNHDA and CDR2 SQIVND (reference sequence). CDR3 length equals 15 residues. The V segment lost 4 bases and the J segment 3 bases; nucleotides outside the gene matches: 9. In DNA, the CDR3 is TGTGCCAGTAGTACCACCCGACGGGGGGACTACGAGCAGTACTTC. This sequence encodes CASSTTRRGDYEQYF.